Sequencing of this T cell receptor beta chain was carried out in a study of cytomegalovirus exposure and HLA in healthy donors. Looking at the study overall: Around 86 million unique TCRs, all from HLA-typed donors, were included in an early release of the data. Study findings and constraints: A missense DCLRE1C variant was associated with V- and J-gene trimming of TCR beta chains in a later analysis, and an independent cohort replicated the association. Accounts indicate the classifier identified cytomegalovirus status with strong specificity and sensitivity. In a later analysis, most CMV-associated TCR beta chains appeared HLA-restricted.

The PCR had 60 Vbeta and 13 Jbeta primers. This table comes from immunoSEQ multiplex PCR, and its TCRdb copy is limited to in-frame clones, with some not included. This sample has about 130,000 clones, with about 70% found just once. About this clone itself: Its antigen remains unidentified.

The sequencing sample was made of PBMCs. This receptor was taken from a woman aged 40 to 55 in good health and CMV-seropositive.

DNA of the CDR3: TGCGCCAGCAGCGCCATACAGAGTTCTGGGGCCAACGTCCTGACTTTC. This gives the protein CASSAIQSSGANVLTF. The J gene is TRBJ2-6, the V gene TRBV5-1, with D unclear. V dropped 4 bases and J dropped 1 base, with 12 bases sitting between them. This CDR3 is 16 amino acids long. Germline lookup yields CDR1 SGHRS and CDR2 YFSETQ.